Listed below are T cell receptor beta chains from one sample, sequenced in a study of identical twins' blood T cells. TCRdb ran MiXCR on the 5' RACE reads and lists one entry per CDR3 protein. The data contain hundreds of thousands of distinct CDR3 sequences, under 30% of them singletons. The specimen was PBMCs. The receptors derive from a woman aged 18 to 55 in good health. Each CDR3 is given with its conserved first and last residue. The D gene is left open where the match is weak. Only some rows state a clone size, as once, few, many or a class for expanded clones.

j_call cdr3_length d_call clone_size v_call cdr3_aa cdr3_nt
TRBJ1-6 14 TRBD1 few TRBV19 CASRSGQGYSPLHF TGTGCCAGTAGATCGGGACAGGGGTATTCACCCCTCCACTTT
TRBJ2-6 17 TRBD2 few TRBV20-1 CSARPLAGYTGANVLTF TGCAGTGCTAGGCCACTAGCGGGCTATACTGGGGCCAACGTCCTGACTTTC
TRBJ2-1 14 TRBD1 . TRBV4-3 CASSPRQGYNEQFF TGCGCCAGCAGCCCCCGACAGGGTTACAATGAGCAGTTCTTC
TRBJ1-1 16 TRBD1 . TRBV5-1 CASSRDRVGPNTEAFF TGCGCCAGCAGCAGGGACAGGGTAGGTCCCAACACTGAAGCTTTCTTT
TRBJ1-5 16 . few TRBV27 CASSPQARPINQPQHF TGTGCCAGCAGTCCCCAGGCAAGGCCGATCAATCAGCCCCAGCATTTT
TRBJ1-3 17 . . TRBV11-2 CASSPIAYRSTGNTIYF TGTGCCAGCAGCCCTATCGCCTACAGAAGCACTGGAAACACCATATATTTT
TRBJ2-2 14 . few TRBV29-1 CSVHSTSKPGELFF TGCAGCGTTCACTCCACTAGCAAACCCGGGGAGCTGTTTTTT
TRBJ1-1 13 TRBD1 many TRBV9 CASSGPDRGEAFF TGTGCCAGCAGCGGGCCGGACAGGGGTGAAGCTTTCTTT
TRBJ2-1 13 . few TRBV12-5 CASGLGGPNEQFF TGTGCTAGTGGTTTGGGCGGGCCGAATGAGCAGTTCTTC
TRBJ2-3 15 . few TRBV6-6 CASSYPRADADTQYF TGTGCCAGCAGTTACCCCAGGGCGGACGCAGATACGCAGTATTTT
TRBJ1-4 15 . . TRBV7-2 CASSLAGALNEKLFF TGTGCCAGCAGCTTAGCAGGGGCCCTGAATGAAAAACTGTTTTTT
TRBJ1-1 14 . many TRBV5-1 CASSQGQTNTEAFF TGTGCCAGCAGCCAAGGCCAGACGAACACTGAAGCTTTCTTT
TRBJ1-5 13 TRBD1 many TRBV29-1 CSVGTGGNQPQHF TGCAGCGTGGGGACAGGGGGCAATCAGCCCCAGCATTTT
TRBJ1-1 15 TRBD1 . TRBV27 CASTVTGQVNTEAFF TGTGCCAGCACGGTGACAGGGCAGGTGAACACTGAAGCTTTCTTT
TRBJ1-5 13 . few TRBV6-5 CASRRGRSEPQHF TGTGCCAGCAGGAGGGGACGGAGTGAGCCCCAGCATTTT
TRBJ1-2 13 . . TRBV11-2 CASSLDPRYGYTF TGTGCCAGCAGCTTAGATCCGCGCTATGGCTACACCTTC
TRBJ2-1 13 . many TRBV29-1 CSVLGGRGRYQFF TGCAGCGTTTTAGGTGGCAGGGGTCGTTATCAGTTCTTC
TRBJ2-5 12 . few TRBV6-5 CASSSPLRGQYF TGTGCCAGCAGTTCTCCCCTCCGGGGCCAGTACTTC
TRBJ1-2 12 . few TRBV7-9 CAAGTAVYGYTF TGTGCCGCTGGCACGGCAGTTTATGGCTACACCTTC
TRBJ2-7 12 . . TRBV5-1 CASSSVGGEQYF TGCGCCAGCAGCTCCGTCGGAGGCGAGCAGTACTTC
TRBJ2-1 17 TRBD1 few TRBV4-3 CASSRQLTGSYGDEQFF TGCGCCAGCAGCCGTCAACTGACAGGGAGTTATGGCGATGAGCAGTTCTTC
TRBJ2-1 16 TRBD2 . TRBV6-2/TRBV6-3 CASSFPSGGTYNEQFF TGTGCCAGCAGTTTTCCTAGCGGGGGGACCTACAATGAGCAGTTCTTC
TRBJ2-2 14 TRBD2 many TRBV12-3/TRBV12-4 CASLLAGVVGELFF TGTGCCAGCCTTCTGGCGGGGGTTGTCGGGGAGCTGTTTTTT
TRBJ1-3 12 . . TRBV29-1 CSARISGNTIYF TGCAGCGCGCGGATCTCCGGAAACACCATATATTTT
TRBJ2-2 15 . . TRBV11-2 CASSLGPGHTGELFF TGTGCCAGCAGCTTAGGGCCTGGACACACCGGGGAGCTGTTCTTT
TRBJ2-3 16 . . TRBV6-2/TRBV6-3 CASSYSLAAGADTQYF TGTGCCAGCAGTTACTCATTAGCGGCTGGCGCAGATACGCAGTATTTT
TRBJ2-1 15 . many TRBV19 CASSITGDVYNEQFF TGTGCCAGTAGTATAACGGGAGACGTTTACAATGAGCAGTTCTTC
TRBJ1-3 14 . . TRBV5-8 CASNPQASGNTIYF TGTGCCAGCAACCCGCAGGCCTCTGGAAACACCATATATTTT
TRBJ2-7 15 TRBD2 . TRBV2 CASRESGSISYEQYF TGTGCCAGCAGGGAGAGCGGGAGTATCTCCTACGAGCAGTACTTC